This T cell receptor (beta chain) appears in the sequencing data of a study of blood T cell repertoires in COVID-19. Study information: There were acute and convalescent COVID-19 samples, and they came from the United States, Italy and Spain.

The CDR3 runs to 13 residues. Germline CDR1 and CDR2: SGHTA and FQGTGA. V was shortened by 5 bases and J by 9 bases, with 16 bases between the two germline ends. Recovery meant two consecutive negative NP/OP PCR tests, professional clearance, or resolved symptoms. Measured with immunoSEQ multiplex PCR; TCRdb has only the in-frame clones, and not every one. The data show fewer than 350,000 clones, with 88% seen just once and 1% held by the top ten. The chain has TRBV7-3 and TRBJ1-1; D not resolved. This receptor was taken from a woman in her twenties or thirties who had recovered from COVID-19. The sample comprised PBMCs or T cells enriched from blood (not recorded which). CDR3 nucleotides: TGTGCCAGCAGCCCTACCGTGGGGAGACAAGCTTTCTTT. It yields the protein CASSPTVGRQAFF.